One sample yielded the 29 T cell receptor beta chains listed below, sequenced in a study of CD8 T cells in ankylosing spondylitis. TCRdb redid the calling of the 5' RACE reads with MiXCR, one entry per CDR3 protein. The sample includes 200,000 to 300,000 distinct CDR3 sequences, approximately 10% of them seen just once. The sequenced sample was blood, either unsorted or a sorted T cell fraction (not recorded which). The receptors were sampled from a male donor with ankylosing spondylitis or in good health (not recorded which).

This clonotype was seen more than once but under ten times. This chain links TRBV7-8 with TRBJ2-3, with D unresolved. Between the trimmed V and J ends, which lost 5 bases and 6 bases, there was a span of 30 bases. Germline values: CDR1 SGHVS, CDR2 FQNEAQ. The CDR3 is 19 residues long. CDR3 DNA: TGTGCCAGCAGCCTTCGCGGTTTGGGAACGCCAGTTAGAACGGATACGCAGTATTTT. This codes for CASSLRGLGTPVRTDTQYF.

The chain is built from TRBV2 and TRBJ2-1; 7 bases are shared with TRBD1. The CDR3 is made up of 15 amino acids. V dropped 4 bases and J dropped 2; count of bases not matched to a gene: 5. Per the germline V gene, CDR1 is SNHLY and CDR2 is FYNNEI. The CDR3 DNA reads as TGTGCCAGCAGTGCCGGGACAGTCACCTACAATGAGCAGTTCTTC. It is translated as CASSAGTVTYNEQFF.

Many counts were recorded for this clonotype. The rearrangement joins TRBV5-1 to TRBJ1-6; the D is unclear. Looked up from germline, CDR1 is SGHRS and CDR2 is YFSETQ. The CDR3 totals 13 residues. The V end was cut by 3 bases, the J end by 12 bases, with 13 bases between. As DNA, the CDR3 is TGCGCCAGCAGCTGGACCGGGTTGGGACCCCTCCACTTT. Translated, it gives CASSWTGLGPLHF.

This clonotype was counted ten times or more. The chain carries TRBV29-1 and TRBJ2-1; TRBD2 matches 7 bases. The ends lost 0 bases at V and 8 bases at J; junction bases unmatched: 10. CDR1 is SQVTM and CDR2 is ANQGSEA in the germline V gene. The CDR3 runs 15 residues. The CDR3 loop is CSVEDGGSGLDEQFF. In DNA, the CDR3 is TGCAGCGTTGAAGACGGCGGGAGTGGTTTGGATGAGCAGTTCTTC.

This clonotype was detected ten times or more. The chain couples TRBV12-3 or TRBV12-4 to TRBJ2-5; tentative D call: TRBD1 (6 bases). The V and J ends lost 7 bases and 0 bases respectively, with 12 bases between them. The CDR3 is 14 residues long. The CDR3 nucleotides read TGTGCCAGCAATCTACAGGGCTACCAAGAGACCCAGTACTTC. Its translation is CASNLQGYQETQYF.

This chain connects TRBV30 to TRBJ1-2, with 10 bases aligning to TRBD1. The V gene's germline CDR1 is GTSNPN and CDR2 SVGIG (reference sequence). After removal of 3 bases from V and 3 bases from J, the junction contained 4 bases not matched to a gene. The CDR3 extends over 14 amino acids. The CDR3 DNA follows: TGTGCCTGGAGCGGAGGGACAGGGGACTATGGCTACACCTTC. This codes for CAWSGGTGDYGYTF.

This clonotype came up many times. This chain connects TRBV11-2 to TRBJ1-1; 8 positions match TRBD1. The CDR3 is 17 residues long. V dropped 4 bases and J dropped 5; count of bases not matched to a gene: 15. The V gene's germline CDR1 is SGHAT and CDR2 FQNNGV. DNA for the CDR3: TGTGCCAGCAGCTCTCTTATCAGGGGGCGGCTCGGGACTGAAGCTTTCTTT. Translated: CASSSLIRGRLGTEAFF.

This clonotype was recorded at least ten times. V is TRBV5-6 and J is TRBJ2-6; 10 nucleotides match TRBD1. V lost 6 bases to trimming and J lost 4 bases; unmatched junction nucleotides: 10. The CDR3 totals 17 residues. Germline CDR1 and CDR2: SGHDT and YYEEEE. This CDR3 reads CASIPGQGSSGANVLTF. CDR3 DNA sequence: TGTGCCAGCATCCCGGGACAGGGGTCTTCCGGGGCCAACGTCCTGACTTTC.

At least ten counts were recorded for this clonotype. One base away lies a much larger clone, so this may be a sequencing read error. The V and J genes are TRBV7-2 and TRBJ2-1, with unresolved D. V shed 5 bases and J shed 6 bases, with 5 bases lying between them. The V gene's germline CDR1 is SGHTA and CDR2 FQGNSA. The CDR3 is 11 residues long. The CDR3 region has the DNA TGTGCCAGCAGCCGGGCCAATGAGCAGTTCTTC. The encoded protein is CASSRANEQFF.

This clonotype showed up many times. The chain is built from TRBV6-1 and TRBJ2-3, with a tentative D call TRBD1 (5 bases). V gave up 6 bases and J gave up 2 bases, with 18 bases separating them. This CDR3 is 16 amino acids long. CDR1 is MNHNS and CDR2 is SASEGT in the germline V gene. The CDR3 coding sequence is TGTGCCAGCAGCCCGAGCTGGGCAGGGCTCACAGATACGCAGTATTTT. Translating it yields CASSPSWAGLTDTQYF.

There are many counts of this clonotype. J is TRBJ2-5 and V is TRBV12-3 or TRBV12-4; possibly TRBD2 for D (5 bases). The CDR3 length is 14 residues. V was pared by 5 bases and J by 4 bases, with 14 bases between. The CDR3 sequence is CASSPSWGVETQYF. The CDR3 nucleotides read TGTGCCAGCAGTCCAAGCTGGGGAGTAGAGACCCAGTACTTC.

This clonotype has at least ten counts. The chain is built from TRBV5-1 and TRBJ2-7; TRBD1 might be the D (6 bases). CDR3 length: 14 amino acids. Trimming took off 7 bases at V and 1 base at J, with 15 bases between the two ends. From germline, CDR1 is SGHRS and CDR2 YFSETQ. In DNA form, the CDR3 reads TGCGCCAGCGGAACTGGACAGCCTTCCTACGAGCAGTACTTC. Translating gives CASGTGQPSYEQYF.

This rearrangement joins TRBV5-1 to TRBJ1-1; D may be TRBD1 (6 bases). Germline CDR1 is SGHRS and CDR2 is YFSETQ. V was pared by 5 bases and J by 4 bases, with 21 bases between. CDR3 length equals 16 residues. CDR3 coding DNA: TGCGCCAGCAGTCCCGGCGTCGGGGGGGGGCCCACTGAAGCTTTCTTT. Protein product: CASSPGVGGGPTEAFF.

This clonotype was recorded many times. This rearrangement joins TRBV6-5 to TRBJ2-3; 7 bases map to TRBD2. CDR1 is MNHEY and CDR2 is SVGAGI in the germline V gene. This CDR3 has 16 residues. The J segment lost 4 bases and the V segment lost 0 bases, leaving 7 bases of the junction unmatched. CDR3 sequence reads: CASSYSAGSLADTQYF. DNA of the CDR3: TGTGCCAGCAGTTACTCAGCGGGATCTTTGGCAGATACGCAGTATTTT.

This clonotype was observed at least ten times. V gene TRBV10-2 combines with J gene TRBJ1-2; a possible D gene is TRBD1 (5 bases). Germline CDR1 and CDR2: WSHSY and SAAADI. The CDR3 has 15 residues. V was trimmed by 4 bases and J by 7 bases, leaving 19 bases between them. CDR3 bases: TGCGCCAGCAGTGCCACGCGGCAGGGTGAAGGTGGCTACACCTTC. It is translated as CASSATRQGEGGYTF.

There are a few counts of this clonotype. The gene calls are TRBV10-2 and TRBJ2-2, with D possibly TRBD2 on 5 matching bases. Germline values: CDR1 WSHSY, CDR2 SAAADI. CDR3 size: 14 residues. Trimming removed 6 bases at V and 3 bases at J, with 11 bases between. The CDR3 sequence: CASSRSGYTGELFF. Written as DNA, the CDR3 is TGCGCCAGCAGCAGGAGCGGCTACACCGGGGAGCTGTTTTTT.

This clonotype showed up many times. This rearrangement joins TRBV20-1 to TRBJ1-5; D is perhaps TRBD1 (6 bases). The CDR3 spans 13 residues. Germline V gives CDR1 DFQATT, CDR2 SNEGSKA (reference sequence). V was shortened by 4 bases and J by 1 base, with 8 bases between the two germline ends. Here the CDR3 reads CSATQGSNQPQHF. Written as DNA, the CDR3 is TGCAGTGCTACTCAGGGGAGCAATCAGCCCCAGCATTTT.

The chain recombines TRBV11-3 with TRBJ2-1; tentatively, D is TRBD1 (5 bases). The ends were cut back, 1 base at V and 4 bases at J, with 14 bases in the middle. Germline assignment: CDR1 SGHNT and CDR2 YENEEA. The CDR3 is 16 amino acids. The CDR3 spells CASSLGNQGWYNEQFF. The CDR3 DNA follows: TGTGCCAGCAGCTTAGGGAACCAGGGCTGGTACAATGAGCAGTTCTTC.

The chain employs TRBV18 and TRBJ2-1, with 11 bases identical to TRBD2. Germline loops: CDR1 KGHSH, CDR2 LQKENI. There are 15 residues in the CDR3. V dropped 0 bases and J dropped 7; count of bases not matched to a gene: 2. CDR3 amino acids: CASSPPLAGGNEQFF. CDR3 in DNA: TGTGCCAGCTCACCACCGTTAGCGGGAGGGAATGAGCAGTTCTTC.

In its sample, this clonotype was seen many times. V gene TRBV6-1 combines with J gene TRBJ1-5, with a possible D match to TRBD1 (6 bases). The ends were cut back, 6 bases at V and 1 base at J, with 19 bases in the middle. This CDR3 contains 17 residues. CDR1 is MNHNS and CDR2 is SASEGT in the germline V gene. The CDR3 loop reads CASSRPTGAGSNQPQHF. For the CDR3, the DNA is TGTGCCAGCAGCCGCCCCACGGGGGCGGGAAGCAATCAGCCCCAGCATTTT.

The CDR3 bases are TGCGCCAGCAGCGAAAAAGTGGGCAAGTCCCCAGATACGCAGTATTTT. Its protein product is CASSEKVGKSPDTQYF. This chain joins TRBV10-1 and TRBJ2-3; no firm D call. Trimming pared 6 bases from V and 4 bases from J, leaving 20 bases between. CDR3 length: 16 amino acids. Germline CDR1 WNHNN, CDR2 SYGVQD (reference sequence).

This clonotype occurred many times. V and J are TRBV12-3 or TRBV12-4 and TRBJ2-7; D uncertain. This CDR3 is built from 13 residues. V shed 2 bases and J shed 2 bases, with 7 bases lying between them. The CDR3 sequence: CASSLTSPYEQYF. CDR3 DNA sequence: TGTGCCAGCAGTTTAACCTCCCCCTACGAGCAGTACTTC.

This clonotype was counted at least ten times. The chain has TRBV25-1 and TRBJ2-2; the D gene is possibly TRBD2 (5 bases). This CDR3 has 17 amino acids. The ends were cut back, 1 base at V and 4 bases at J, with 16 bases in the middle. Germline assignment: CDR1 MGHDK and CDR2 SYGVNS. This chain's CDR3 is CASSESRRGRGTGELFF. CDR3 DNA sequence: TGTGCCAGCAGTGAATCTCGCCGGGGTCGGGGCACCGGGGAGCTGTTTTTT.

This clonotype was seen repeatedly, ten times or more. The rearrangement joins TRBV7-8 to TRBJ2-7; TRBD1 agrees at 9 bases. Germline loops: CDR1 SGHVS, CDR2 FQNEAQ. The CDR3 spans 14 residues. V gave up 4 bases and J gave up 3 bases; unmatched junction bases: 4. This chain's CDR3 is CASSYGTGIYEQYF. For the CDR3, the DNA is TGTGCCAGCAGCTACGGGACAGGGATCTACGAGCAGTACTTC.

This clonotype occurred a few times. The J gene is TRBJ2-1, the V gene TRBV7-6, with D unresolved. Trimming removed 1 base at V and 9 bases at J, with 10 bases between. Germline loops: CDR1 SGHVS, CDR2 FNYEAQ. CDR3 length equals 13 residues. CDR3 sequence reads: CASSLGLAREQFF. CDR3 coding DNA: TGTGCCAGCAGCTTAGGCTTAGCCCGTGAGCAGTTCTTC.

The chain couples TRBV10-3 to TRBJ1-2; 7 nucleotides align to TRBD1. The J segment lost 7 bases and the V segment lost 1 base, leaving 3 bases of the junction unmatched. The CDR3 covers 13 residues. Per the germline V gene, CDR1 is ENHRY and CDR2 is SYGVKD. The CDR3 sequence is CAISEFEGAGYTF. The CDR3 nucleotides read TGTGCCATCAGTGAGTTTGAGGGGGCTGGCTACACCTTC.

In this sample, this clonotype turned up many times. The V gene is TRBV7-6, the J gene TRBJ2-7; D gene uncertain. The CDR3 consists of 13 residues. Per germline, CDR1 SGHVS and CDR2 FNYEAQ. The V gene lost 2 bases and the J gene lost 6 bases, with 11 bases spanning the gap. CDR3 coding DNA: TGTGCCAGCAGCTTATATTCTGAGGCCGAGCAGTACTTC. It yields the protein CASSLYSEAEQYF.

The table lists this clonotype with a few counts. The chain is built from TRBV12-3 or TRBV12-4 and TRBJ1-4; D ambiguous. CDR3 length: 11 residues. V was trimmed by 3 bases and J by 7 bases, leaving 3 bases between them. CDR3 nucleotide sequence: TGTGCCAGCAGTTTCTCTGAAAAACTGTTTTTT. This translates into CASSFSEKLFF.

In this sample, this clonotype turned up many times. This chain uses TRBV5-1 with TRBJ2-1; D is possibly TRBD1 or TRBD2 (6 bases each). The CDR3 covers 16 residues. CDR1 is SGHRS, CDR2 YFSETQ, per germline. Deletions cut 4 bases from V and 7 bases from J, with 21 bases between. The chain's CDR3 is CASSPFMGRGGNEQFF. CDR3 in DNA: TGCGCCAGCAGCCCCTTTATGGGCAGGGGAGGTAATGAGCAGTTCTTC.